This T cell receptor (beta chain) was recorded in a study of CD8 T cells in ankylosing spondylitis. TCRdb reanalysed the 5' RACE reads using MiXCR and keeps one entry per CDR3 protein. The sample includes 250,000 to 300,000 distinct CDR3 sequences, more than 15% of them seen just once. Study results and caveats: Researchers reportedly found disease-linked clones significantly enriched in matched ankylosing spondylitis synovial fluid.

V lost 0 bases, J lost 2 bases, and 4 bases stayed unmatched. The CDR3 length is 15 residues. CDR1 and CDR2 (germline): DFQATT, SNEGSKA (reference sequence). This clonotype was observed a handful of times. Antigen specificity is unknown. This sequence was found in a male donor with ankylosing spondylitis or in good health (not recorded which). The V gene is TRBV20-1, the J gene TRBJ2-7, with 10 bases that match TRBD2. Sequencing was done on a sample of blood, either unsorted or a sorted T cell fraction (not recorded which). The CDR3 spells CSAREPLAGAYEQYF. The CDR3 region has the DNA TGCAGTGCTAGAGAACCTCTAGCGGGGGCCTACGAGCAGTACTTC.